A selection of T cell receptor beta chains follows, all from one sample in a study of CD8 T cells in Susac syndrome. TCRdb ran MiXCR on the immunoSEQ multiplex PCR reads and lists one entry per CDR3 protein. The table has about 300,000 distinct CDR3 sequences, approximately 85% seen once. Sample: CD8+ T cells from PBMCs. These receptors were obtained from a human donor with multiple sclerosis. CDR3s include the opening cysteine and the closing phenylalanine or tryptophan. The D gene is left open where the match is weak. Clone size is stated in some rows and not others, as once, few, many or a class when expanded.

d_call j_call clone_size v_call cdr3_nt cdr3_aa
NA TRBJ2-1 NA TRBV7-3 TGTGCCAGCAGCTCAACCCCTGGCGACGGCGAGCAGTTCTTC CASSSTPGDGEQFF
TRBD2 TRBJ2-1 NA TRBV30 TGTGCCTGGGGACTAGCGGGAGGACACAATGAGCAGTTCTTC CAWGLAGGHNEQFF
NA TRBJ1-1 once TRBV6-2/TRBV6-3 TGTGCCAGCACTTTACAGGACCGGGCATGGGACACTGAAGCTTTCTTT CASTLQDRAWDTEAFF
TRBD1 TRBJ2-7 NA TRBV28 TGTGCCAGCAGTCGGGGGACAGGTCCAACCTACGAGCAGTACTTC CASSRGTGPTYEQYF
NA TRBJ2-1 NA TRBV20-1 TGCAGTGCTAGTCCATACGGGGGATACTCCTACAATGAGCAGTTCTTC CSASPYGGYSYNEQFF
NA TRBJ1-4 NA TRBV29-1 TGCAGCGTTGAAGGGACCGATAATGAAAAACTGTTTTTT CSVEGTDNEKLFF
NA TRBJ2-7 NA TRBV6-5 TGTGCCAGCAGTTACTCGCTAGGAGGGGGCGCGCAGTACTTC CASSYSLGGGAQYF
TRBD1 TRBJ2-7 NA TRBV29-1 TGCAGCGTTGGGAAGGGGGCCGAGCAGTACTTC CSVGKGAEQYF
TRBD1 TRBJ2-7 NA TRBV20-1 TGCAGTGCTAGGAAGGACAGGGACTCCTACGAGCAGTACTTC CSARKDRDSYEQYF
TRBD1 TRBJ2-7 few TRBV4-3 TGCGCCAGCAGCCCGTGGACAGGGGGATCCTACGAGCAGTACTTC CASSPWTGGSYEQYF
TRBD2 TRBJ2-1 NA TRBV9 TGTGCCAGCAGCGTATCCGAGCGGGAGTGGGGCTACAATGAGCAGTTCTTC CASSVSEREWGYNEQFF
NA TRBJ2-6 NA TRBV6-1 TGTGCCAGCATCTGGCGGCCCGTCCCTGGGGCCAACGTCCTGACTTTC CASIWRPVPGANVLTF
TRBD2 TRBJ2-7 once TRBV11-2 TGTGCCAGCAGCTTAGAATCCCCAGTCGGTAGCGGGTACGAGCAGTACTTC CASSLESPVGSGYEQYF
NA TRBJ1-5 NA TRBV28 TGTGCCAGCAGTTTAGAAGGGGGAATTCAGCCCCAGCATTTT CASSLEGGIQPQHF
NA TRBJ2-2 NA TRBV9 TGTGCCAGCAGCGTCTTTGGACAGGGCAGGGGTAGCGGGAGTGCCGGGGAGCTGTTTTTT CASSVFGQGRGSGSAGELFF
NA TRBJ2-3 few TRBV6-2/TRBV6-3 TGTGCCAGCAGTTACTTGGGACGAGATACGCAGTATTTT CASSYLGRDTQYF
TRBD2 TRBJ2-7 NA TRBV28 TGTGCCAGCAGTTTGGGGGACGGGGGGTACAAGCAGTACTTC CASSLGDGGYKQYF
NA TRBJ2-1 once TRBV15 TGTGCCACCAGCGGCTTCGGCCCGTCCAATGAGCAGTTCTTC CATSGFGPSNEQFF
TRBD2 TRBJ2-7 NA TRBV27 TGTGCCAGCAGTATTAGCGGGAACTCCTACGAGCAGTACTTC CASSISGNSYEQYF
NA TRBJ2-5 NA TRBV5-4 TGTGCCAGCAGCTTCGAGGGAGAGACCCAGTACTTC CASSFEGETQYF
TRBD2 TRBJ2-1 NA TRBV5-4 TGTGCCAGCAGCTTGGATTGGGACTATACCGCACCTGAGCAGTTCTTC CASSLDWDYTAPEQFF
NA TRBJ1-2 once TRBV5-6 TGTGCCAGCAGCTTGGCAGAAGGCTACACCTTC CASSLAEGYTF
NA TRBJ1-5 NA TRBV6-5 TGTGCCAGCAGCCTGAGTAACAATTGGAATCAGCCCCAGCATTTT CASSLSNNWNQPQHF
NA TRBJ2-7 NA TRBV12-3/TRBV12-4 TGTGCCAGCGTTCAGGAAACAGCGCCGATCTACGAGCAGTACTTC CASVQETAPIYEQYF
TRBD1 TRBJ2-7 NA TRBV30 TGTGCCTGGAGTCTATCACAGGGGGCGGACGAGCAGTACTTC CAWSLSQGADEQYF
NA TRBJ1-6 NA TRBV20-1 TGCAGTGCTAGAGATCAGGGGCGCGTCGGGGGGATCTCCTATAATTCACCCCTCCACTTT CSARDQGRVGGISYNSPLHF
NA TRBJ2-1 few TRBV20-1 TGCAGTGCTAGAGATCTGAGAGAGGAATCCTACAATGAGCAGTTCTTC CSARDLREESYNEQFF
TRBD2 TRBJ2-5 NA TRBV11-2 TGTGCCAGCAGCGGCCGGGGGGAGAGCGGAGCGGGGGGAGAGACCCAGTACTTC CASSGRGESGAGGETQYF
TRBD1 TRBJ1-1 NA TRBV6-1 TGTGCCAGCAGTGCACAGGGGGTGAACACTGAAGCTTTCTTT CASSAQGVNTEAFF